This T cell receptor beta chain was retrieved from a study of blood T cell repertoires in COVID-19. Across the study: The cDNA or gDNA used as material had been derived from T cells, B-cell-depleted T cells, or PBMCs.

Data came from immunoSEQ multiplex PCR; TCRdb stores just in-frame clones and leaves some out. Of 250,000 to 400,000 clones in the sample, more than 90% were seen once. Participants came from some 26 US areas, aged roughly 18 to 95 years. Each participant's cohort was designated according to participant-reported clinical history. Recovered participants had two consecutive negative NP/OP PCR tests, healthcare professional clearance, or symptom resolution. V was cut by 2 bases and J by 0 bases, with 17 bases left in between. The CDR3 totals 18 residues. CDR1 and CDR2 from the germline V gene are MGHRA and YSYEKL.

The chain joins TRBV4-1 to TRBJ1-3; D possibly corresponds to TRBD1 (5 bases). The origin of this receptor is a man aged 55-75 years who had recovered from COVID-19. The source material was PBMCs or T cells enriched from blood (not recorded which). The CDR3 sequence: CASSQRTRGESSGNTIYF. CDR3 coding DNA: TGCGCCAGCAGCCAAAGGACACGCGGGGAAAGCTCTGGAAACACCATATATTTT.